The 6 T cell receptor beta chains given below trace back to one sample, sequenced in a study of T cell responses to AZD1222 COVID-19 vaccine (dated by TCRdb to about 2021). The protocol used for the library was the immunoSEQ multiplex PCR assay. The immuneACCESS repertoire file appears here via TCRdb, limited to in-frame rearrangements. These files lack a portion of the clones; in checked studies, under half of the deficit traces to unresolved V genes, and the cause of the others is not known. The sample table lists tens of thousands of clones, around nine tenths of them with a count of one. The ten largest clones add up to about 3% of the sample. The time point label corresponds to: baseline before first vaccination. This material consisted of peripheral blood, taken on day 0 of AZD1222 vaccination. These receptors all come from an adult in good health.

The chain has TRBV5-4 and TRBJ2-3; D possibly corresponds to TRBD1 (5 bases). Trimming cost V 4 bases and J 5 bases, with 5 bases left between them. This CDR3 is 11 amino acids long. Germline V gives CDR1 SGHNT, CDR2 YYREEE (reference sequence). Written as DNA, the CDR3 is TGTGCCAGCAGCCAGGGAGATACGCAGTATTTT. Protein product: CASSQGDTQYF.

V is TRBV7-3 and J is TRBJ1-1; D uncertain. The germline V gene has CDR1 SGHTA and CDR2 FQGTGA. V was trimmed by 1 base and J by 1 base, leaving 7 bases between them. CDR3 size: 14 residues. CDR3 loop: CASSLSSGNTEAFF. CDR3 bases: TGTGCCAGCAGCTTAAGTAGTGGGAACACTGAAGCTTTCTTT.

This clone was detected only a few times. The V and J genes are TRBV5-1 and TRBJ2-6; unclear D gene. The CDR3 length is 11 residues. V lost 4 bases and J 6 bases, leaving 2 bases between the germline ends. Germline lookup yields CDR1 SGHRS and CDR2 YFSETQ. In DNA form, the CDR3 reads TGCGCCAGCAGCGAGGCCAACGTCCTGACTTTC. Amino acid sequence: CASSEANVLTF.

This CDR3 reads CASSPYADNQPQHF. The CDR3 nucleotides read TGTGCCAGTAGTCCTTACGCGGACAATCAGCCCCAGCATTTT. The chain combines TRBV19 with TRBJ1-5, with D unresolved. There are 14 residues in the CDR3. The V gene's germline CDR1 is LNHDA and CDR2 SQIVND (reference sequence). Trimming cost V 5 bases and J 3 bases, with 11 bases left between them.

V usage is TRBV4-1 and J usage is TRBJ1-4; 8 nucleotides agree with TRBD1. V gave up 6 bases and J gave up 5 bases; unmatched junction bases: 5. Germline V lookup: CDR1 MGHRA, CDR2 YSYEKL. The CDR3 extends over 14 amino acids. The CDR3 region is CASSRDRLNEKLFF. In nucleotides, the CDR3 is TGCGCCAGCAGTCGGGACAGGTTGAATGAAAAACTGTTTTTT.

This rearrangement joins TRBV10-2 to TRBJ1-5; no firm D call. The V gene lost 2 bases and the J gene lost 5 bases, with 7 bases spanning the gap. Per the germline V gene, CDR1 is WSHSY and CDR2 is SAAADI. The CDR3 has 13 residues. For the CDR3, the DNA is TGCGCCAGCAGTGAGCGCAGCGATCAGCCCCAGCATTTT. Translation gives CASSERSDQPQHF.